The 15 T cell receptor beta chains given below trace back to one sample, sequenced in a study of regulatory T cells in long-lasting Graves disease. Time point here: newly diagnosed GD, antithyroid drugs for less than 3 months. Construction of the TCR library relied on RNA isolated from PBMCs. Libraries of TCR beta came from iRepertoire HTBI primers plus Arm-PCR of CDR3 regions. MiXCR, applied by TCRdb to the multiplex PCR reads, yields one record per CDR3 protein. The repertoire holds about 430,000 distinct CDR3 sequences, with approximately 16% as singletons. This sample was shared with a second study, whose subject was T cells in Graves' hyperthyroidism and ophthalmopathy.

Specimen: peripheral blood mononuclear cells (PBMCs), collected at new diagnosis, from a patient treated with antithyroid drugs. All receptors come from a middle-aged woman with Graves disease.

This clonotype came up once. The rearrangement uses TRBV2 and TRBJ2-7; TRBD1 matches at 7 bases. The CDR3 is 14 amino acids. J gave up 4 bases and V 0 bases, and 3 bases lay outside the gene matches. Germline CDR1 is SNHLY and CDR2 is FYNNEI. The chain's CDR3 is CASSEAGQIYEQYF. The CDR3, as DNA: TGTGCCAGCAGTGAAGCGGGACAGATATACGAGCAGTACTTC.

Many counts were recorded for this clonotype. This chain links TRBV12-5 with TRBJ2-3, with TRBD2 as a possible D gene (6 bases). Germline V gene lookup returns CDR1 LGHNT and CDR2 FRNRAP. The V gene lost 0 bases and the J gene lost 1 base, with 14 bases spanning the gap. The CDR3 is made up of 17 amino acids. The DNA for the CDR3 is TGTGCTAGTGGTTTGGTATTGCGGCGGGAAGGCACAGATACGCAGTATTTT. Translation: CASGLVLRREGTDTQYF.

The chain recombines TRBV6-1 with TRBJ2-7; TRBD1 or TRBD2 may be the D gene (6 bases each). Trimming stripped 7 bases from V and 6 bases from J, with 19 bases between. Germline loops: CDR1 MNHNS, CDR2 SASEGT. The CDR3 contains 14 residues. This CDR3 is CASKKRGETGEQYF. In DNA, the CDR3 is TGTGCCAGCAAAAAGAGGGGGGAGACCGGCGAGCAGTACTTC.

Notes on this clonotype: Just one base apart from a much larger clone, this may be a read error. The CDR3 DNA is TGTGCCAGCAGCCCTAGCGGGAGACCCACAGATACGCAGTATTTT. Protein product: CASSPSGRPTDTQYF. The chain combines TRBV5-4 with TRBJ2-3; TRBD2 aligns across 10 bases. The CDR3 runs 15 residues. V shed 4 bases and J 2 bases; nucleotides not matched to a gene: 4. Germline CDR1 and CDR2: SGHNT and YYREEE (reference sequence).

This clonotype has a count of ten or more. The chain links TRBV18 to TRBJ2-3; TRBD2 matches 10 bases. Germline V CDR1 and CDR2: KGHSH, LQKENI. The V and J ends lost 5 bases and 0 bases, in that order; junction bases with no gene match: 5. There are 16 residues in the CDR3. The CDR3 DNA follows: TGTGCCAGCTCAGCATGGACTAGCGGAAGCACAGATACGCAGTATTTT. It specifies CASSAWTSGSTDTQYF.

This clonotype was seen more than once but under ten times. The CDR3 here is CASSLLGLEHNEQFF. The CDR3 DNA sequence: TGTGCCAGCAGCTTATTGGGACTAGAACACAATGAGCAGTTCTTC. J is TRBJ2-1 and V is TRBV7-9; 8 bases line up with TRBD2. Looked up from germline, CDR1 is SEHNR and CDR2 is FQNEAQ (reference sequence). The CDR3 totals 15 residues. The junction had 5 bases not matched to a gene; V was cut back by 2 bases and J by 5 bases.

This clonotype appeared many times. J is TRBJ2-7 and V is TRBV12-3 or TRBV12-4; D gene ambiguous. There are 12 residues in the CDR3. V lost 4 bases and J 0 bases, leaving 4 bases between the germline ends. CDR3 DNA: TGTGCCAGCAGTTCTGCCTCCTACGAGCAGTACTTC. Its protein product is CASSSASYEQYF.

With regard to this clonotype: Possible read error: a much larger clone is one base away. The chain carries TRBV6-2 or TRBV6-3 and TRBJ2-1; maybe TRBD2 (6 bases). Germline V gene data show CDR1 as MNHEY and CDR2 as SVGEGT. The CDR3 is 16 amino acids. CDR3 residues: CASILAGGETYNERFF. The CDR3 DNA sequence: TGTGCCAGCATCCTAGCCGGGGGAGAAACCTACAATGAGCGGTTCTTC.

This clonotype was observed many times. The chain carries TRBV12-3 or TRBV12-4 and TRBJ2-1; D uncertain. This CDR3 contains 14 residues. The V end lost 1 base, the J end lost 8 bases, and 12 bases lay between the germline ends. CDR3 DNA sequence: TGTGCCAGCAGTTTAGGCAGAGGCCCCGATGAGCAGTTCTTC. Protein product: CASSLGRGPDEQFF.

This clonotype was picked up many times. This rearrangement joins TRBV11-2 to TRBJ2-1; maybe TRBD2 (5 bases). Deletions cut 2 bases from V and 2 bases from J, with 10 bases between. The CDR3 loop spans 15 amino acids. Germline V gene lookup returns CDR1 SGHAT and CDR2 FQNNGV. CDR3 amino acids: CASSLISVTYNEQFF. CDR3 DNA sequence: TGTGCCAGCAGCTTAATTAGCGTCACCTACAATGAGCAGTTCTTC.

At least ten counts were recorded for this clonotype. CDR3 sequence reads: CSAQTGGSYEQYF. The CDR3 nucleotides read TGCAGTGCTCAAACGGGCGGCTCCTACGAGCAGTACTTC. V is TRBV20-1 and J is TRBJ2-7; D not resolved. Trimming removed 5 bases at V and 0 bases at J, with 11 bases between. Germline V gene lookup returns CDR1 DFQATT and CDR2 SNEGSKA (reference sequence). The CDR3 totals 13 residues.

This clonotype was counted at least ten times. This rearrangement joins TRBV19 to TRBJ1-2; 7 nucleotides line up with TRBD1. This CDR3 is built from 14 residues. V shed 5 bases and J 4 bases; nucleotides not matched to a gene: 7. Germline V gives CDR1 LNHDA, CDR2 SQIVND (reference sequence). The CDR3 DNA is TGTGCCAGTAGTTTTGACAGGGACATCTATGGCTACACCTTC. Its translation is CASSFDRDIYGYTF.

There are a few counts of this clonotype. The CDR3 bases are TGTGCCAGCAACCCCCGGTCGGAGAATGAAAAACTGTTTTTT. It specifies CASNPRSENEKLFF. The rearrangement links TRBV7-9 to TRBJ1-4; D is unresolved. Germline V gives CDR1 SEHNR, CDR2 FQNEAQ (reference sequence). The CDR3 loop spans 14 amino acids. V lost 7 bases to trimming and J lost 5 bases, with 14 bases between them.

The rearrangement links TRBV4-3 to TRBJ1-2; TRBD1 might be the D (5 bases). Germline assignment: CDR1 LGHNA and CDR2 YSLEER. The CDR3 loop spans 16 amino acids. Trimming shortened V by 1 base and J by 5 bases, and 17 bases separated the two germline ends. In nucleotides, the CDR3 is TGCGCCAGCAGCCAAGTCGGAGCAGGGCCCGGATATGGCTACACCTTC. Translated, it gives CASSQVGAGPGYGYTF.

The gene calls are TRBV19 and TRBJ2-3; unclear D gene. Germline V CDR1 and CDR2: LNHDA, SQIVND (reference sequence). V dropped 7 bases and J dropped 0 bases, with 14 bases sitting between them. CDR3 length: 15 amino acids. In DNA form, the CDR3 reads TGTGCCAGTACGAACGGACGCTCTAGCACAGATACGCAGTATTTT. This encodes CASTNGRSSTDTQYF. The entire variable domain, with the rest obtained from reference TRBV19 and TRBJ2-3, is as follows: DGGITQSPKYLFRKEGQNVTLSCEQNLNHDAMYWYRQDPGQGLRLIYYSQIVNDFQKGDIAEGYSVSREKKESFPLTVTSAQKNPTAFYLCASTNGRSSTDTQYFGPGTRLTVL.